The source of this TCR beta chain is a study of OX40 agonist ivuxolimab in advanced cancers. Study-level background: Anti-PD-1, anti-PD-L1 or anti-CTLA-4 therapy given earlier was allowed, and approximately 40% had some.

Clones were read by immunoSEQ multiplex PCR, and TCRdb kept only the in-frame ones, dropping some. The table has tens of thousands of clones, less than 90% seen once. This clone has just one count. The trim removed 4 bases at V and 0 bases at J, leaving 5 bases unmatched. From germline, CDR1 is LGHNA and CDR2 YNFKEQ. The CDR3 loop spans 16 amino acids. This TCR was sampled from an adult with an advanced solid tumor such as melanoma, head and neck, liver or kidney cancer. This chain uses TRBV4-2 with TRBJ2-2; 7 bases match TRBD2. This material consisted of CD4+ or CD8+ T cells sorted from blood, taken in a trial of the OX40 agonist ivuxolimab. CDR3 sequence reads: CASSPGEGTNTGELFF. CDR3 DNA sequence: TGTGCCAGCAGCCCTGGGGAGGGGACGAACACCGGGGAGCTGTTTTTT.